This TCR beta chain was recorded in a study of a mutant IDH1 vaccine in newly diagnosed glioma. Whole-study context: Patients were given eight vaccinations, scheduled in weeks 1, 3, 5, 7, 11, 15, 19 and 23. Patients were pretreated with radiotherapy, temozolomide, or both, mostly both.

Generated by immunoSEQ multiplex PCR, the TCRdb table keeps only in-frame clones and is missing some. The table lists about 30,000 clones, 80% of them singletons, with roughly 8.2% in the top ten. Time point noted: week 23, last vaccination. The study gave 300 ug of mutant IDH1 20-mer peptide per vaccine dose, with topical imiquimod. Each donor presented with a new WHO grade 3 or 4 astrocytoma that tested IDH1-mutant and showed ATRX loss. On this clone itself: What it binds is unknown.

The ends were cut back, 2 bases at V and 8 bases at J, with 22 bases in the middle. The germline gives CDR1 SGHRS, CDR2 YFSETQ. The CDR3 sequence is 16 residues long. The sample here was PBMCs, taken from a glioma patient whose treatment included an IDH1 peptide vaccine. The V gene is TRBV5-1, the J gene TRBJ1-2; a possible D gene is TRBD1 (5 bases). The TCR originated in a woman between 18 and 29 years old with glioma. Here the CDR3 reads CASSLGQVAPRDGYTF. In nucleotides, the CDR3 is TGCGCCAGCAGCTTAGGGCAGGTCGCCCCGAGGGACGGCTACACCTTC. The full variable domain, rest sourced from reference TRBV5-1 and TRBJ1-2, is KAGVTQTPRYLIKTRGQQVTLSCSPISGHRSVSWYQQTPGQGLQFLFEYFSETQRNKGNFPGRFSGRQFSNSRSEMNVSTLELGDSALYLCASSLGQVAPRDGYTFGSGTRLTVV.